This T cell receptor (beta chain) was sequenced during a study of shared clonotypes between healthy human individuals. General study results and limits: Though the depth was large, rarefaction showed that sorted-subset sequencing was incomplete. Depth of sequencing was expected to influence donor clonotype sharing.

The germline V gene has CDR1 SEHNR and CDR2 FQNEAQ (reference sequence). The CDR3 runs to 11 residues. Trimming took off 1 base at V and 10 bases at J, with 5 bases between the two ends. Researchers ran the assay at a deep level. Produced via immunoSEQ multiplex PCR; TCRdb's table is partial and in-frame only. The sample lists about 2 million clones, 90% to 95% occurring once. Note on this clone: Its antigen is still unknown. This CDR3 is also generated by other DNA sequences in the sample.

This clonotype was sampled from a young man in good health. Sequencing used naive CD4+ T cells sorted from blood. Subset meaning: CD45RA+ positively selected. The chain joins TRBV7-9 to TRBJ2-1; D is unresolved. CDR3 protein: CASSLEGEQFF. The CDR3 DNA reads TGTGCCAGCAGCTTAGAGGGAGAGCAGTTCTTC.